One sample yielded the 8 T cell receptor beta chains listed below, sequenced in a study of cytomegalovirus exposure and HLA in healthy donors (dated by TCRdb to the late 2010s). Libraries were constructed by the immunoSEQ multiplex PCR assay. The multiplex PCR relied on a mix of 60 forward primers for TCR Vbeta segments and 13 reverse primers for TCR Jbeta segments. Here the immuneACCESS table is served through TCRdb, limited to in-frame sequences with V and J called. Missing clones are a known gap in these copies; in checked studies unresolved V genes cover under half, and the rest lacks a known reason. The sample table includes some 120,000 clones. The leading ten clones occupy around 2.2% of the sample. Input material: PBMCs. These receptors all come from a middle-aged man in good health and CMV-seronegative.

The gene calls are TRBV4-2 and TRBJ2-2; 8 bases align to TRBD2. The CDR3 totals 17 residues. Germline V gene lookup returns CDR1 LGHNA and CDR2 YNFKEQ. Trimming at V came to 0 bases and at J to 6 bases, leaving 9 bases not matched to a gene. The CDR3 reads CASSQDSLAGLPGELFF. DNA of the CDR3: TGTGCCAGCAGCCAAGATTCCCTAGCGGGTTTGCCCGGGGAGCTGTTTTTT.

The chain employs TRBV5-5 and TRBJ1-1; D uncertain. Trimming left V 7 bases short and J 3 bases short, with 16 bases between. The V gene's germline CDR1 is SGHKS and CDR2 YYEKEE (reference sequence). The CDR3 length is 14 residues. DNA of the CDR3: TGTGCCAGCGGCATCATGGTTACCGACACTGAAGCTTTCTTT. Translating it yields CASGIMVTDTEAFF.

The V and J genes are TRBV29-1 and TRBJ1-1; 9 nucleotides match TRBD1. This CDR3 is 14 amino acids long. Germline V gene lookup returns CDR1 SQVTM and CDR2 ANQGSEA. V was pared by 5 bases and J by 0 bases, with 4 bases of the junction left unmatched. Here the CDR3 reads CSVTGGRVNTEAFF. CDR3 bases: TGCAGCGTTACAGGGGGCCGAGTGAACACTGAAGCTTTCTTT. The entire variable domain, with the rest obtained from reference TRBV29-1 and TRBJ1-1, is as follows: SAVISQKPSRDICQRGTSLTIQCQVDSQVTMMFWYRQQPGQSLTLIATANQGSEATYESGFVIDKFPISRPNLTFSTLTVSNMSPEDSSIYLCSVTGGRVNTEAFFGQGTRLTVV.

The chain carries TRBV6-1 and TRBJ2-7; maybe TRBD2 (5 bases). This CDR3 is 13 amino acids long. Trimming took off 6 bases at V and 1 base at J, with 10 bases between the two ends. The germline CDR1 and CDR2 sequences are MNHNS and SASEGT. The CDR3 sequence is CASRGSGSYEQYF. For the CDR3, the DNA is TGTGCCAGCAGGGGGTCGGGATCCTACGAGCAGTACTTC.

This rearrangement joins TRBV15 to TRBJ2-5; 7 bases agree with TRBD2. The germline V gene has CDR1 LNHNV and CDR2 YYDKDF (reference sequence). V lost 1 base to trimming and J lost 4 bases; unmatched junction nucleotides: 9. This CDR3 has 16 residues. The CDR3 sequence: CATSRASSIAGETQYF. CDR3 sequence (DNA): TGTGCCACCAGCAGAGCCTCGTCAATAGCGGGAGAGACCCAGTACTTC.

The rearrangement joins TRBV7-8 to TRBJ2-5, with TRBD2 matching 7 bases. With 6 bases clipped from V and 4 bases from J, the junction kept 2 bases outside the gene matches. Germline CDR1 and CDR2: SGHVS and FQNEAQ. The CDR3 has 12 amino acids. The CDR3 bases are TGTGCCAGCAGGAGCGGGACAGAGACCCAGTACTTC. Protein sequence: CASRSGTETQYF.

The V call is TRBV4-3, the J call TRBJ2-5; D gene uncertain. There are 15 residues in the CDR3. The V and J ends lost 0 bases and 2 bases respectively, with 10 bases between them. Per the germline V gene, CDR1 is LGHNA and CDR2 is YSLEER. DNA of the CDR3: TGCGCCAGCAGCCAAGAGTATCTAATACAAGAGACCCAGTACTTC. Residues: CASSQEYLIQETQYF.

This chain connects TRBV7-2 to TRBJ2-7; 7 nucleotides line up with TRBD2. The CDR3 runs to 15 residues. Losses at the gene ends were 1 base for V and 2 bases for J; bases not matched to a gene: 5. Per germline, CDR1 SGHTA and CDR2 FQGNSA. The CDR3 DNA follows: TGTGCCAGCAGCTTAGACCAGCGGGGAACCTACGAGCAGTACTTC. It translates to CASSLDQRGTYEQYF.